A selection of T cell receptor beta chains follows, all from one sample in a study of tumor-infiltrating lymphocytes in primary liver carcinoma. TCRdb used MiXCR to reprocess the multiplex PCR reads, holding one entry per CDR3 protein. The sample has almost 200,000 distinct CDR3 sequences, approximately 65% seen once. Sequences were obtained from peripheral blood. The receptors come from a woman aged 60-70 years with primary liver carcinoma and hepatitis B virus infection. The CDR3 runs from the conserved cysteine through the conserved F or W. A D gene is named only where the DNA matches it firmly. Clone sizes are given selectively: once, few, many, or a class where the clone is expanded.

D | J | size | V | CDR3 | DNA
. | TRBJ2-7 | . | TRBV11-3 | CASSLSGIMYEQYF | TGTGCCAGCAGCTTATCCGGCATAATGTACGAGCAGTACTTC
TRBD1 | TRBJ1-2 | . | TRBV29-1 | CSAEEPGQGTSYTF | TGCAGTGCTGAGGAGCCGGGACAGGGGACCTCCTACACCTTC
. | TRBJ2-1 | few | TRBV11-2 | CVSSFTGGDEQFF | TGTGTCAGCAGTTTTACGGGGGGCGATGAGCAGTTCTTC
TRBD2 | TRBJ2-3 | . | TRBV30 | CAWSLGTSADTQYF | TGTGCCTGGAGTTTAGGGACTAGCGCAGATACGCAGTATTTT
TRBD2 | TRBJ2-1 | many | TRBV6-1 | CASSVSPGLDQFF | TGTGCCAGCAGTGTATCTCCGGGACTAGACCAGTTCTTC
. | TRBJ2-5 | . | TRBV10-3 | CAISGDWYQETQYF | TGTGCCATCAGTGGGGACTGGTACCAAGAGACCCAGTACTTC
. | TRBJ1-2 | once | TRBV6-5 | CASSYFLVSYAAPAIGYGYTF | TGTGCCAGCAGTTACTTTTTAGTTAGCTACGCGGCCCCCGCAATAGGCTATGGCTACACCTTC
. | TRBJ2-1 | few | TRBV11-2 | CASSLVTYNEPFF | TGTGCCAGCAGCTTAGTAACCTACAATGAGCCGTTCTTT
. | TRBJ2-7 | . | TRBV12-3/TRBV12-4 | CASSSFQGGFDNEQYF | TGTGCCAGCAGTTCATTTCAGGGAGGTTTCGACAATGAGCAGTACTTC
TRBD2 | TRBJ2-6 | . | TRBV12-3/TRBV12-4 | CASTKLAGISGTNVLTF | TGTGCCAGCACTAAACTAGCGGGTATCTCTGGGACCAACGTCCTGACTTTC